This passage covers 32 T cell receptor beta chains from one sample sequenced in a study of T cell responses to AZD1222 COVID-19 vaccine. Sequenced by immunoSEQ multiplex PCR; TCRdb stores in-frame clones only, minus some. The sample includes some 140,000 clones, over 85% of them seen just once. Sequencing was performed on peripheral blood, taken on day 0 of AZD1222 vaccination. The receptors shown here come from an adult in good health.

Written as DNA, the CDR3 is TGTGCCAGCATCCGGGGGGGTCACTCCAATGAGCAGTTCTTC. Amino acid sequence: CASIRGGHSNEQFF. The chain joins TRBV13 to TRBJ2-1; 8 positions agree with TRBD2. The CDR3 extends over 14 amino acids. Germline CDR1 PRHDT, CDR2 FYEKMQ (reference sequence). The J segment lost 6 bases and the V segment lost 7 bases, leaving 8 bases of the junction unmatched.

The rearrangement uses TRBV12-5 and TRBJ2-7; 7 bases agree with TRBD1. The CDR3 has 14 residues. The V and J ends lost 1 base and 9 bases, in that order; junction bases with no gene match: 9. Germline V lookup: CDR1 LGHNT, CDR2 FRNRAP. The CDR3 DNA reads as TGTGCTAGTGGTTTGGCCCAGGGGGAAGGGGCGCAGTACTTC. Its protein is CASGLAQGEGAQYF.

The chain has TRBV11-2 and TRBJ2-7; 10 bases are shared with TRBD1. Germline loops: CDR1 SGHAT, CDR2 FQNNGV. Trimming removed 7 bases from V and 5 bases from J; junction bases left unmatched: 5. The CDR3 has 13 residues. This CDR3 is CASIDDRGHEQYF. Written as DNA, the CDR3 is TGTGCCAGCATCGACGACAGGGGGCACGAGCAGTACTTC. The full variable domain, its missing parts supplied by reference TRBV11-2 and TRBJ2-7, is EAGVAQSPRYKIIEKRQSVAFWCNPISGHATLYWYQQILGQGPKLLIQFQNNGVVDDSQLPKDRFSAERLKGVDSTLKIQPAKLEDSAVYLCASIDDRGHEQYFGPGTRLTVT.

The chain is built from TRBV13 and TRBJ1-3; D uncertain. Trimming removed 2 bases from V and 0 bases from J, with 17 bases in between. CDR3 size: 18 residues. Germline V gene lookup returns CDR1 PRHDT and CDR2 FYEKMQ (reference sequence). CDR3 region: CASSLSIAAGPSGNTIYF. In DNA form, the CDR3 reads TGTGCCAGCAGCTTAAGCATCGCGGCGGGCCCCTCTGGAAACACCATATATTTT.

Only a few counts were recorded for this clone. This chain links TRBV28 with TRBJ2-7; D call uncertain. From germline, CDR1 is MDHEN and CDR2 SYDVKM. Trimming removed 6 bases from V and 2 bases from J, with 11 bases in between. The CDR3 covers 13 residues. The CDR3, as DNA: TGTGCCAGCAGGGATGCGAGAGCCTACGAGCAGTACTTC. Protein product: CASRDARAYEQYF.

This sequence joins TRBV13 and TRBJ1-5, with D maybe TRBD1 (5 bases). The CDR3 runs 21 residues. The V end was cut by 3 bases, the J end by 7 bases, with 34 bases between. Germline V lookup: CDR1 PRHDT, CDR2 FYEKMQ (reference sequence). CDR3 amino acids: CASSFRGRFNKQGWLGQPQHF. In DNA form, the CDR3 reads TGTGCCAGCAGCTTCCGGGGGAGGTTTAATAAGCAGGGATGGCTCGGGCAGCCCCAGCATTTT.

The chain couples TRBV29-1 to TRBJ2-7; 12 bases line up with TRBD1. This CDR3 is built from 15 residues. CDR1 SQVTM and CDR2 ANQGSEA come from the germline V gene. The V gene end was trimmed by 6 bases and the J gene end by 5 bases; junction bases not matched to a gene: 11. CDR3 residues: CSVGFDRDRGHEQYF. CDR3 bases: TGCAGCGTAGGTTTTGACCGGGACAGGGGGCACGAGCAGTACTTC.

V and J are TRBV5-6 and TRBJ2-7; D is possibly TRBD1 or TRBD2 (6 bases each). Trimming left V 0 bases short and J 6 bases short, with 16 bases between. From germline, CDR1 is SGHDT and CDR2 YYEEEE. The CDR3 has 15 residues. The CDR3 sequence is CASSLGAQGGAEQYF. The CDR3, as DNA: TGTGCCAGCAGCTTGGGGGCACAGGGAGGCGCCGAGCAGTACTTC.

This clone has just one count. This rearrangement joins TRBV6-1 to TRBJ1-1, with D tentatively TRBD1 (6 bases). The CDR3 sequence is 14 residues long. Germline values: CDR1 MNHNS, CDR2 SASEGT. Trimming shortened V by 5 bases and J by 6 bases, and 16 bases separated the two germline ends. The CDR3 bases are TGTGCCAGCAGTCTACAGGGTTTTAGTCCTGAAGCTTTCTTT. Amino acids: CASSLQGFSPEAFF.

In its sample, this clone was seen a few times. This chain joins TRBV7-9 and TRBJ1-6; weak D call: TRBD1 (5 bases). The germline CDR1 and CDR2 sequences are SEHNR and FQNEAQ (reference sequence). The CDR3 covers 16 residues. Trimming took 3 bases from V and 10 from J, leaving 19 bases between them. The CDR3 coding sequence is TGTGCCAGCAGCTTGGACAAACAAGGGCTGGGGTCACCCCTCCACTTT. Translating gives CASSLDKQGLGSPLHF.

The chain carries TRBV19 and TRBJ2-1; 8 positions match TRBD1. This CDR3 is built from 14 residues. Looked up from germline, CDR1 is LNHDA and CDR2 is SQIVND (reference sequence). Unmatched junction bases numbered 2, after V lost 4 bases and J lost 3 bases. CDR3 in amino acids: CASSRDRFYNEQFF. The CDR3, as DNA: TGTGCCAGTAGTAGGGACAGGTTCTACAATGAGCAGTTCTTC.

The chain combines TRBV6-5 with TRBJ2-1; D might be TRBD1 or TRBD2, each matching 6 bases. V lost 8 bases and J lost 5, with 16 bases in between. Germline assignment: CDR1 MNHEY and CDR2 SVGAGI. The CDR3 has 14 amino acids. The CDR3 region is CASRLGGRNNEQFF. The CDR3 DNA reads TGTGCCAGCCGATTGGGGGGCCGTAACAATGAGCAGTTCTTC.

The CDR3 DNA reads as TGTGCCAGCAGCAATATGATTAGCGGGATCTCCTACGAGCAGTACTTC. It encodes CASSNMISGISYEQYF. The V and J genes are TRBV11-3 and TRBJ2-7, with 8 positions matching TRBD2. Unmatched junction bases numbered 9, after V lost 5 bases and J lost 0 bases. This CDR3 is 16 amino acids long. Germline V CDR1 and CDR2: SGHNT, YENEEA.

This chain links TRBV28 with TRBJ1-2, with D unresolved. Germline V gene lookup returns CDR1 MDHEN and CDR2 SYDVKM. The CDR3 totals 11 residues. The V end lost 8 bases, the J end lost 4 bases, and 8 bases lay between the germline ends. CDR3 in amino acids: CASGLGYGYTF. As DNA, the CDR3 is TGTGCCAGCGGGCTAGGCTATGGCTACACCTTC.

The chain uses TRBV6-4 and TRBJ1-1; D is uncertain. The V and J ends lost 3 bases and 5 bases respectively, with 7 bases between them. The CDR3 is 12 residues long. Germline V CDR1 and CDR2: MRHNA, SNTAGT. CDR3 in amino acids: CASSDSETEAFF. The CDR3 DNA reads TGTGCCAGCAGTGATTCAGAAACTGAAGCTTTCTTT.

J is TRBJ1-4 and V is TRBV6-5; D is unresolved. The CDR3 loop spans 14 amino acids. Germline values: CDR1 MNHEY, CDR2 SVGAGI. V was cut by 6 bases and J by 0 bases, with 8 bases left in between. The DNA of the CDR3 is TGTGCCAGCAGGCCCTGGACAACTAATGAAAAACTGTTTTTT. Translated, it gives CASRPWTTNEKLFF.

V usage is TRBV15 and J usage is TRBJ2-3; TRBD1 agrees at 9 bases. Germline lookup yields CDR1 LNHNV and CDR2 YYDKDF (reference sequence). The junction had 12 bases not matched to a gene; V was cut back by 5 bases and J by 6 bases. The CDR3 sequence is 16 residues long. CDR3 nucleotides: TGTGCCACCAGCTTTACTCGCGGACAGGGGAAGGATACGCAGTATTTT. Its translation: CATSFTRGQGKDTQYF.

The chain has TRBV9 and TRBJ2-1; D perhaps matches TRBD2 (6 bases). Trimming took 3 bases from V and 9 from J, leaving 10 bases between them. Germline V gene lookup returns CDR1 SGDLS and CDR2 YYNGEE. The CDR3 contains 12 residues. CDR3 sequence: CASSGMGGEQFF. The CDR3 DNA follows: TGTGCCAGCAGCGGGATGGGAGGTGAGCAGTTCTTC.

This clone showed up just once. The genes are TRBV30 and TRBJ1-2; TRBD1 might be the D (5 bases). The CDR3 spans 13 residues. Germline V gene sequence: CDR1 GTSNPN, CDR2 SVGIG (reference sequence). V was trimmed by 3 bases and J by 4 bases, leaving 12 bases between them. CDR3 DNA sequence: TGTGCCTGGAGGCTGGGGGGGACCTATGGCTACACCTTC. It encodes CAWRLGGTYGYTF.

The chain uses TRBV15 and TRBJ2-1; D is perhaps TRBD2 (7 bases). The CDR3 contains 19 residues. V was pared by 0 bases and J by 4 bases, with 22 bases between. Germline loops: CDR1 LNHNV, CDR2 YYDKDF (reference sequence). DNA of the CDR3: TGTGCCACCAGCAGAGAGCGCGGAAGGGGGGAGGGCCGTTACAATGAGCAGTTCTTC. Protein sequence: CATSRERGRGEGRYNEQFF. Together with reference TRBV15 and TRBJ2-1, the CDR3 gives the full variable domain: DAMVIQNPRYQVTQFGKPVTLSCSQTLNHNVMYWYQQKSSQAPKLLFHYYDKDFNNEADTPDNFQSRRPNTSFCFLDIRSPGLGDTAMYLCATSRERGRGEGRYNEQFFGPGTRLTVL.

The rearrangement joins TRBV30 to TRBJ1-5, with 7 bases identical to TRBD1. Germline V gene lookup returns CDR1 GTSNPN and CDR2 SVGIG (reference sequence). CDR3 size: 14 residues. Unmatched junction bases numbered 6, after V lost 2 bases and J lost 5 bases. CDR3 loop: CAWSTGTVHQPQHF. The DNA of the CDR3 is TGTGCCTGGAGTACTGGGACAGTCCATCAGCCCCAGCATTTT. The whole variable domain, filled in from reference TRBV30 and TRBJ1-5, reads SQTIHQWPATLVQPVGSPLSLECTVEGTSNPNLYWYRQAAGRGLQLLFYSVGIGQISSEVPQNLSASRPQDRQFILSSKKLLLSDSGFYLCAWSTGTVHQPQHFGDGTRLSIL.

This chain links TRBV7-2 with TRBJ1-5; D is uncertain. The germline V and J ends were trimmed by 5 bases and 0 bases, with 11 bases remaining between them. Looked up from germline, CDR1 is SGHTA and CDR2 is FQGNSA. The CDR3 is 15 residues long. The chain's CDR3 is CASSPTAHSNQPQHF. DNA of the CDR3: TGTGCCAGCAGCCCTACAGCGCATAGCAATCAGCCCCAGCATTTT.

This clone was counted between two and nine times. The rearrangement joins TRBV30 to TRBJ2-2, with 14 nucleotides matching TRBD2. CDR1 is GTSNPN, CDR2 SVGIG, per germline (reference sequence). The CDR3 spans 15 residues. The V segment lost 3 bases and the J segment 3 bases; nucleotides outside the gene matches: 0. The CDR3 loop is CAWRGLAGDTGELFF. DNA for the CDR3: TGTGCCTGGAGGGGACTAGCGGGAGACACCGGGGAGCTGTTTTTT. Combining the CDR3 with reference TRBV30 and TRBJ2-2 gives the whole variable domain SQTIHQWPATLVQPVGSPLSLECTVEGTSNPNLYWYRQAAGRGLQLLFYSVGIGQISSEVPQNLSASRPQDRQFILSSKKLLLSDSGFYLCAWRGLAGDTGELFFGEGSRLTVL.

J is TRBJ2-1 and V is TRBV15, with 13 nucleotides matching TRBD2. The CDR3 contains 21 residues. Germline V gives CDR1 LNHNV, CDR2 YYDKDF (reference sequence). With V trimmed by 4 bases and J by 0 bases, 15 bases remained unmatched. The CDR3 DNA is TGTGCCACCAGCACTCTCTTAAGGGGACTAGCGGGGTTAAGCTCCTACAATGAGCAGTTCTTC. This gives the protein CATSTLLRGLAGLSSYNEQFF.

The chain joins TRBV19 to TRBJ1-2; 11 bases fit TRBD1. The CDR3 loop spans 16 amino acids. Germline values: CDR1 LNHDA, CDR2 SQIVND (reference sequence). V was pared by 1 base and J by 3 bases, with 4 bases of the junction left unmatched. The CDR3 sequence: CASSIGRTGGDYGYTF. CDR3 DNA: TGTGCCAGTAGTATAGGGCGGACAGGGGGCGACTATGGCTACACCTTC.

This chain joins TRBV6-5 and TRBJ2-3; D is undetermined. With 5 bases removed from V and 0 bases from J, the gap between germline ends came to 9 bases. The germline gives CDR1 MNHEY, CDR2 SVGAGI. The CDR3 sequence is 14 residues long. The CDR3 loop is CASSPGVSTDTQYF. DNA for the CDR3: TGTGCCAGCAGTCCGGGTGTAAGCACAGATACGCAGTATTTT.

The V call is TRBV2, the J call TRBJ1-2; 8 nucleotides agree with TRBD1. The CDR3 is made up of 16 amino acids. The ends lost 6 bases at V and 8 bases at J; junction bases unmatched: 17. In germline, CDR1 is SNHLY, CDR2 FYNNEI. CDR3 bases: TGTGCCAGCAGCCGGGACAGGCTACCAAGGTCGGCAGGCTACACCTTC. Protein: CASSRDRLPRSAGYTF.

This clone has a single count. The rearrangement uses TRBV18 and TRBJ1-3; D is possibly TRBD1 (5 bases). Trimming shortened V by 0 bases and J by 2 bases, and 11 bases separated the two germline ends. The V gene's germline CDR1 is KGHSH and CDR2 LQKENI. The CDR3 is 16 amino acids. The CDR3 sequence is CASSPPGAAAGNTIYF. CDR3 coding DNA: TGTGCCAGCTCACCACCCGGGGCCGCTGCTGGAAACACCATATATTTT.

The chain combines TRBV25-1 with TRBJ2-2, with TRBD1 matching over 9 bases. The germline CDR1 and CDR2 sequences are MGHDK and SYGVNS. The CDR3 contains 14 residues. Losses at the gene ends were 8 bases for V and 5 bases for J; bases not matched to a gene: 6. CDR3 in amino acids: CASPDRGGTGELFF. The CDR3 DNA sequence: TGTGCCAGCCCCGACAGGGGGGGGACCGGGGAGCTGTTTTTT.

This chain joins TRBV24-1 and TRBJ2-1; the D call may be TRBD1 or TRBD2 (5 bases each). This CDR3 is 14 amino acids long. The germline V gene encodes CDR1 KGHDR and CDR2 SFDVKD. Deletions cut 7 bases from V and 6 bases from J, with 15 bases between. The DNA for the CDR3 is TGTGCCACCAGGGGACCTTCCCTATTCAATGAGCAGTTCTTC. Its protein product is CATRGPSLFNEQFF.

The chain uses TRBV4-3 and TRBJ1-1, with D unclear. The CDR3 extends over 16 amino acids. The V end lost 1 base, the J end lost 0 bases, and 12 bases lay between the germline ends. Germline V CDR1 and CDR2: LGHNA, YSLEER. The CDR3 nucleotides are TGCGCCAGCAGCCAAGGGGATCCAGGAATGAACACTGAAGCTTTCTTT. This gives the protein CASSQGDPGMNTEAFF.

The chain uses TRBV4-3 and TRBJ2-6, with 7 bases that match TRBD2. The CDR3 totals 16 residues. CDR1 LGHNA and CDR2 YSLEER come from the germline V gene. V lost 0 bases and J lost 2; bases outside the gene matches: 1. The chain's CDR3 is CASSQDGGTGANVLTF. CDR3 sequence (DNA): TGCGCCAGCAGCCAAGACGGGGGGACTGGGGCCAACGTCCTGACTTTC.